This T cell receptor beta chain was recovered during a study of lymphopenia after photon versus proton radiotherapy. On this clone: The antigen is undetermined.

Some clones are missing from TCRdb's copy, which holds only in-frame ones; the method was immunoSEQ multiplex PCR. The repertoire holds more than 11,000 clones, 82% seen once, with 25% to 30% in the top ten. Germline values: CDR1 SGHTA, CDR2 FQGTGA. J was trimmed by 4 bases and V by 4 bases; bases with no gene match: 8. The CDR3 sequence is 15 residues long. Points from the study as a whole: After the lymphocyte nadir, photon-treated repertoires showed oligoclonal expansion, especially of CD8+ Temra cells.

This clonotype originated in a man aged 45-60 years with gastric cancer. The specimen was peripheral blood, collected from a patient treated with photon-based radiotherapy. The chain uses TRBV7-3 and TRBJ2-3; 7 bases line up with TRBD1. This chain's CDR3 is CASSSSQGRPDTQYF. CDR3 in DNA: TGTGCCAGCAGCTCTTCACAGGGGCGGCCAGATACGCAGTATTTT.